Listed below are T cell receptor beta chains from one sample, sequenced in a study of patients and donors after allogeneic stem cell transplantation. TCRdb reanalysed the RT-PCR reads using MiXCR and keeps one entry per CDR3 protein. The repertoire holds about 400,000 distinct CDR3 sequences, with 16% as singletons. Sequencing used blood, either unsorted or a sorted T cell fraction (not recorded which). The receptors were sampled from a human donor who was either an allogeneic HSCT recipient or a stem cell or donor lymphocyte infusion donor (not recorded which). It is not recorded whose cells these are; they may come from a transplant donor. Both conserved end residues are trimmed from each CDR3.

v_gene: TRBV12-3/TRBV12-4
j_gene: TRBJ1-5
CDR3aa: ASSLYVGARQGHQPQH

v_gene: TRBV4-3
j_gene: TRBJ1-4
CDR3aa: ASSQDRGRGEKLF

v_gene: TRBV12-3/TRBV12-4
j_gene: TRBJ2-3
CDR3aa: ASSLFVDADTQY

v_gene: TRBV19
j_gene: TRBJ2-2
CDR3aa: AQVEWVAGNTGELF

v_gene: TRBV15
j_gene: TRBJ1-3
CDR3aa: ATSRVSLGDTIY

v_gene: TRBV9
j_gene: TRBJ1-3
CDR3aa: ASSVAEVLSGNTIY

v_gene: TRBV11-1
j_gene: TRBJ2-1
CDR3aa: ASSFPRGGQGSYNEQF

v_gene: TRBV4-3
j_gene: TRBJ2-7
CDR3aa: ASSQESDRYPYEQY

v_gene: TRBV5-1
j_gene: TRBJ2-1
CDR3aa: ASSLAASGRINYNEQF

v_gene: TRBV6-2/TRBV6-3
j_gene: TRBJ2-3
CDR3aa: ASSYLGTDTQY

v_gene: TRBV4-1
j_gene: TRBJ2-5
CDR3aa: ASSPRLAGGPETQY

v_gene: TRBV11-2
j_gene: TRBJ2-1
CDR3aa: ASSRDTDNEQF

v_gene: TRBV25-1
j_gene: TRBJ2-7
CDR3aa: ASSDSGQGISYEQY

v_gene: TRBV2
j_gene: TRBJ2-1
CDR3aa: ASRVSVAYNEQF